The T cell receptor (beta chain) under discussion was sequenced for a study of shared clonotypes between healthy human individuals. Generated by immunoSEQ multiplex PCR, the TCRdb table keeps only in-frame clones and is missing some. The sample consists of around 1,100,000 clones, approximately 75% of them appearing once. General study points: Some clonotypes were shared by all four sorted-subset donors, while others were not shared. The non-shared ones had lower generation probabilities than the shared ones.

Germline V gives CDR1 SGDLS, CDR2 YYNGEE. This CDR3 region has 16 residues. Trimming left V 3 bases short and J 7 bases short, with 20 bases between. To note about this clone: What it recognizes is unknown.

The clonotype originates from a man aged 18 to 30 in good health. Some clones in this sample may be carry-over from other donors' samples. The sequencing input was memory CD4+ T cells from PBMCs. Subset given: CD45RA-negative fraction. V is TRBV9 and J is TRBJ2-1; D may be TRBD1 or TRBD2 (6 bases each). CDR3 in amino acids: CASSDSGVTSRNEQFF. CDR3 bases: TGTGCCAGCAGCGATTCAGGGGTCACTAGCAGGAATGAGCAGTTCTTC.